Listed below are T cell receptor beta chains from one sample, sequenced in a study of identical twins. TCRdb independently ran MiXCR on the 5' RACE reads; one entry per CDR3 protein. The table has about 520,000 distinct CDR3 sequences, 22% seen once. The same specimen was also included in a second study, on T cells expressing NK-cell markers.

Sequencing was done on a sample of CD4+ T cells sorted from blood. These receptor sequences come from a woman between 18 and 29 years old in good health. The CDR3 runs from the conserved cysteine through the conserved F or W. D genes are given only for firm matches. Size values are once, few and many counts, or a class for expanded clones, and some rows have none.

V gene,J gene,D gene,clone size,CDR3 protein,CDR3 DNA
TRBV20-1,TRBJ1-1,-,-,CSANAGGRNTEAFF,TGCAGTGCAAACGCGGGGGGCCGGAACACTGAAGCTTTCTTT
TRBV6-5,TRBJ2-7,-,-,CASSLFLGGLQHEQYF,TGTGCCAGCAGTTTATTTCTCGGGGGTCTCCAACACGAGCAGTACTTC
TRBV12-3/TRBV12-4,TRBJ1-3,-,-,CASGSGNTIYF,TGTGCCAGCGGGAGTGGAAACACCATATATTTT
TRBV5-1,TRBJ2-1,TRBD2,few,CASSPGGESLEQFF,TGCGCCAGCAGCCCGGGGGGGGAATCTCTTGAGCAGTTCTTC
TRBV6-1,TRBJ2-6,TRBD2,few,CASSVGLAGYSGANVLTF,TGTGCCAGCAGTGTGGGACTAGCGGGATATTCTGGGGCCAACGTCCTGACTTTC
TRBV2,TRBJ1-5,-,few,CASSGNSNQPQHF,TGTGCCAGTTCCGGTAATAGCAATCAGCCCCAGCATTTT
TRBV11-1,TRBJ1-4,-,many,CASSAIATSGRRNEKLFF,TGTGCCAGCAGCGCTATAGCCACGTCGGGACGGAGGAATGAAAAACTGTTTTTT
TRBV27,TRBJ2-5,TRBD1,few,CASRPGQGALETQYF,TGTGCCAGCAGGCCGGGACAGGGGGCTTTAGAGACCCAGTACTTC
TRBV7-9,TRBJ2-7,TRBD2,few,CATPTSSNYEQYF,TGTGCCACCCCGACTAGCAGTAACTACGAGCAGTACTTC
TRBV6-1,TRBJ2-3,TRBD2,-,CASSPGGVDTQYF,TGTGCCAGCAGCCCCGGGGGGGTCGATACGCAGTATTTT
TRBV11-2,TRBJ2-3,TRBD2,-,CASSRGLAGGLAQYF,TGTGCCAGCAGCCGGGGACTAGCGGGGGGGCTCGCGCAGTATTTT
TRBV20-1,TRBJ1-2,TRBD1,-,CSASASGGNYGYTF,TGCAGTGCTAGTGCATCAGGGGGGAACTATGGCTACACCTTC
TRBV12-3/TRBV12-4,TRBJ2-5,TRBD2,-,CASTGTSGSRETQYF,TGTGCCAGCACTGGGACTAGCGGGAGCCGTGAGACCCAGTACTTC
TRBV5-6,TRBJ2-4,-,few,CASSLEPEGIQYF,TGTGCCAGCAGCTTGGAACCCGAAGGCATTCAGTACTTC
TRBV9,TRBJ2-5,-,-,CASSVFGRAAVETQYF,TGTGCCAGCAGCGTTTTCGGACGTGCGGCAGTAGAGACCCAGTACTTC
TRBV4-2,TRBJ1-1,-,many,CASSQGGGYMNTEAFF,TGTGCCAGCAGCCAAGGGGGGGGCTACATGAACACTGAAGCTTTCTTT
TRBV5-4,TRBJ1-1,-,few,CASSLEGVYTEAFF,TGTGCCAGCAGCTTGGAGGGGGTATACACTGAAGCTTTCTTT
TRBV5-4,TRBJ2-3,TRBD2,-,CASSPKAGVGDTQYF,TGTGCCAGCAGTCCCAAAGCGGGAGTGGGGGATACGCAGTATTTT
TRBV5-1,TRBJ2-7,TRBD1,-,CASSSTGPLTDEQYF,TGCGCCAGCAGCTCGACAGGGCCATTAACCGACGAGCAGTACTTC
TRBV12-3/TRBV12-4,TRBJ2-3,TRBD2,few,CASRTSGGRDTQYF,TGTGCCAGCAGAACTAGCGGGGGGAGAGATACGCAGTATTTT
TRBV4-1,TRBJ2-7,TRBD2,-,CASSQDRREPSYEQYF,TGCGCCAGCAGCCAAGATCGGCGGGAGCCCAGCTACGAGCAGTACTTC
TRBV6-6,TRBJ2-7,TRBD1,-,CASRGQGAKEQYF,TGTGCCAGCAGAGGACAGGGGGCGAAGGAGCAGTACTTC
TRBV6-1,TRBJ2-1,-,-,CASSPQPGAYNEQFF,TGTGCCAGCAGTCCCCAGCCTGGGGCATACAATGAGCAGTTCTTC
TRBV6-5,TRBJ2-1,-,-,CASSYRGSPIYHNEQFF,TGTGCCAGCAGTTATCGCGGATCCCCGATCTACCACAATGAGCAGTTCTTC
TRBV7-2,TRBJ1-2,-,few,CASSLVTGRTNYGYTF,TGTGCCAGCAGCTTAGTAACGGGCCGGACTAACTATGGCTACACCTTC
TRBV12-3/TRBV12-4,TRBJ2-7,-,many,CASSPSVGQYF,TGTGCCAGCAGTCCAAGTGTTGGGCAGTACTTC
TRBV9,TRBJ2-7,-,-,CASSEGDSYEQYF,TGTGCCAGCTCGGAGGGGGATTCCTACGAGCAGTACTTC
TRBV6-2/TRBV6-3,TRBJ1-5,-,-,CASSDRRQPQHF,TGTGCCAGCAGCGACAGACGACAGCCCCAGCATTTT
TRBV6-5,TRBJ2-7,-,-,CASSYLTGRTAYEQYF,TGTGCCAGCAGTTACTTAACGGGACGGACAGCCTACGAGCAGTACTTC
TRBV20-1,TRBJ1-1,-,-,CSARAMPGNTEAFF,TGCAGTGCTAGAGCCATGCCCGGGAACACTGAAGCTTTCTTT
TRBV20-1,TRBJ2-1,-,-,CSARVSGGNEQFF,TGCAGTGCTAGAGTCTCCGGCGGAAATGAGCAGTTCTTC
TRBV12-3/TRBV12-4,TRBJ1-2,TRBD1,few,CASMGLQGVYGYTF,TGTGCCAGCATGGGGCTACAGGGGGTCTATGGCTACACCTTC
TRBV6-5,TRBJ2-5,TRBD2,-,CASSYSLYGRVRETQYF,TGTGCCAGCAGTTACTCGCTTTACGGGAGGGTTAGGGAGACCCAGTACTTC
TRBV7-9,TRBJ1-1,-,many,CASSRTGDTAFF,TGTGCCAGCAGCCGAACAGGCGATACAGCTTTCTTT
TRBV12-3/TRBV12-4,TRBJ2-1,TRBD1,-,CASSSQGAHNEQFF,TGTGCCAGCAGTTCTCAGGGGGCCCACAATGAGCAGTTCTTC
TRBV20-1,TRBJ1-1,-,many,CSAIGNTEAFF,TGCAGTGCTATTGGGAACACTGAAGCTTTCTTT
TRBV6-1,TRBJ1-1,-,-,CASRKSRNTEAFF,TGTGCCAGCAGGAAATCAAGGAACACTGAAGCTTTCTTT
TRBV12-3/TRBV12-4,TRBJ2-2,-,few,CASSFRWELFF,TGTGCCAGCAGTTTCCGGTGGGAGCTGTTTTTT
TRBV21-1,TRBJ1-1,-,-,CASSKEGAREAFF,TGTGCCAGCAGCAAAGAGGGGGCACGCGAAGCTTTCTTT
TRBV12-3/TRBV12-4,TRBJ2-5,-,few,CASSGGQRETQYF,TGTGCCAGCAGTGGCGGACAGAGAGAGACCCAGTACTTC
TRBV6-1,TRBJ2-2,TRBD2,few,CASRGLAGRTGELFF,TGTGCCAGCAGGGGACTAGCGGGGCGAACCGGGGAGCTGTTTTTT
TRBV7-2,TRBJ2-4,-,few,CASSFGGSKNIQYF,TGTGCCAGCAGCTTCGGCGGGTCCAAAAACATTCAGTACTTC
TRBV11-3,TRBJ1-1,-,many,CASSPATGRTEAFF,TGTGCCAGCAGCCCTGCTACAGGAAGGACTGAAGCTTTCTTT
TRBV7-8,TRBJ1-6,TRBD1,once,CASSLHGAGGISPLHF,TGTGCCAGCAGCCTACATGGGGCAGGGGGAATTTCACCCCTCCACTTT
TRBV6-2/TRBV6-3,TRBJ2-1,-,-,CASSFQGSNEQFF,TGTGCCAGCAGTTTCCAGGGTAGCAATGAGCAGTTCTTC
TRBV10-3,TRBJ2-1,TRBD2,many,CAISKVTSGYNEQFF,TGTGCCATCAGCAAGGTTACTAGCGGGTACAATGAGCAGTTCTTC
TRBV7-2,TRBJ2-7,TRBD2,-,CASSESVAGGLGYEQYF,TGTGCCAGCAGCGAGTCGGTAGCGGGAGGGCTGGGTTACGAGCAGTACTTC
TRBV12-3/TRBV12-4,TRBJ1-1,-,-,CASRLGGGNTEAFF,TGTGCCAGCAGACTCGGGGGGGGGAACACTGAAGCTTTCTTT
TRBV5-1,TRBJ1-2,-,-,CASSLTDLPYGYTF,TGCGCCAGCAGCTTAACGGACCTCCCCTATGGCTACACCTTC
TRBV11-2,TRBJ2-1,-,-,CASSLLFNEQFF,TGTGCCAGCAGCTTATTATTCAATGAGCAGTTCTTC
TRBV25-1,TRBJ2-5,TRBD2,few,CASSGGLAGGSETQYF,TGTGCCAGCAGTGGGGGCCTAGCGGGAGGGTCGGAGACCCAGTACTTC
TRBV11-2,TRBJ2-2,-,-,CASSLGDNTGELFF,TGTGCCAGCAGCTTAGGTGATAACACCGGGGAGCTGTTTTTT
TRBV4-3,TRBJ2-3,-,few,CASSQDFTDTQYF,TGCGCCAGCAGCCAAGATTTCACAGATACGCAGTATTTT